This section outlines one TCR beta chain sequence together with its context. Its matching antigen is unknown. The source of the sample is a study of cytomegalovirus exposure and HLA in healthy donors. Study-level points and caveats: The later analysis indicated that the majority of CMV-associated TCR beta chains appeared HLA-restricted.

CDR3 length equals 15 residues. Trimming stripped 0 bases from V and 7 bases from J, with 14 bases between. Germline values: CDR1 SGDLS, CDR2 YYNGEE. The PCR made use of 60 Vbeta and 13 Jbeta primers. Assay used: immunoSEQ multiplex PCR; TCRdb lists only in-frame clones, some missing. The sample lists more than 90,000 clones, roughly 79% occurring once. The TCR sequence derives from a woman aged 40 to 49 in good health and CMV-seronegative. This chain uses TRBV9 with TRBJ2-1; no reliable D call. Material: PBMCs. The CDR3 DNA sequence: TGTGCCAGCAGCGTAGGGGCTATAAACATGAATGAGCAGTTCTTC. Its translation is CASSVGAINMNEQFF.